This TCR beta chain was identified during a study of long-term antiretroviral therapy in people with HIV. Whole-study findings and limits: Post-ART diversity increased but stayed below transplant donor controls.

Version v3.0 of the immunoSEQ assay ran at survey level. Sequencing aimed at about 35,000-55,000 T-cell genomes per sample. The table came from immunoSEQ multiplex PCR; TCRdb's copy has only in-frame clones and leaves some out. The repertoire has about 20,000 clones, approximately 80% of them found once; the top ten carry approximately 9.3%. United States facilities provided treatment to all participants with HIV. As to this clone: Its antigen is not identified.

The CDR3 has 17 amino acids. The V end lost 3 bases, the J end lost 3 bases, and 21 bases lay between the germline ends. The germline gives CDR1 SGHNT, CDR2 YYREEE (reference sequence). Sequencing was performed on unsorted PBMCs, taken 1.2 years after starting antiretroviral therapy. The TCR sequence derives from a woman between 35 and 50 years old with HIV. The chain recombines TRBV5-4 with TRBJ2-5, with a tentative D call TRBD2 (6 bases). CDR3 amino acids: CASSSSLFDLAKETQYF. The CDR3 region has the DNA TGTGCCAGCAGCTCCTCCCTCTTCGACCTAGCGAAAGAGACCCAGTACTTC.